This T cell receptor (beta chain) derives from a study of T cells in Graves' hyperthyroidism and ophthalmopathy. Broader study findings: Prediction of ophthalmopathy progression came a median approximately 6 months pre-onset. Classification by a 13 V-J model distinguished ophthalmopathy from stable hyperthyroidism. Most clonotypes expanded in thyroid above 0.001 were likewise present in blood.

With a duration under 2 months, the hyperthyroidism was newly diagnosed in patients aged 18 to 65. This clonotype showed up just a few times. Its antigen remains unidentified. There were TCR beta CDR3 regions amplified from RNA transcripts. HTBI primers were used for first-round RT-PCR of the TCR CDR3. TCRdb re-derived calls from the multiplex PCR reads in MiXCR, one entry per CDR3 protein. Altogether some 720,000 distinct CDR3 sequences are present, less than 20% being singletons, with the ten largest covering roughly 8%. Germline-derived CDR1 and CDR2 are SGHVS and FQNEAQ. The V segment lost 5 bases and the J segment 6 bases; nucleotides outside the gene matches: 7. This CDR3 region has 15 residues.

V usage is TRBV7-8 and J usage is TRBJ2-3, with 11 bases fitting TRBD2. Sequenced input: blood. The receptor's source is a man aged 18 to 30 with Graves' hyperthyroidism. Here the CDR3 reads CASSNTPSGRDTQYF. The CDR3 bases are TGTGCCAGCAGCAACACCCCTAGCGGGAGGGATACGCAGTATTTT.